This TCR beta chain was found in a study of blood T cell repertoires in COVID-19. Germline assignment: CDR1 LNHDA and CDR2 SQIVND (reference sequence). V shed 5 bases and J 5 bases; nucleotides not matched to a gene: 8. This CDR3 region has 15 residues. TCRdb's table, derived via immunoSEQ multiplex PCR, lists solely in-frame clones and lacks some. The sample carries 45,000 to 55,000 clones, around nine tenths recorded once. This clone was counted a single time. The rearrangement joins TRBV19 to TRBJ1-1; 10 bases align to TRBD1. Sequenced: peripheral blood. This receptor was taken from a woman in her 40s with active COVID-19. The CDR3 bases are TGTGCCAGTAGTTACACGACAGGGGGCTGGACTGAAGCTTTCTTT. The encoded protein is CASSYTTGGWTEAFF.